Listed below are T cell receptor beta chains from one sample, sequenced in a study of regulatory T cells in long-lasting Graves disease. MiXCR, run by TCRdb on the multiplex PCR reads, gives a single entry per CDR3 protein. The table records approximately 440,000 distinct CDR3 sequences, about 16% of them present only once. These records were also assigned to another study, of T cells in Graves' hyperthyroidism and ophthalmopathy.

The sample here was peripheral blood mononuclear cells (PBMCs), taken at new diagnosis, from a patient treated with antithyroid drugs. These TCRs come from a man aged 40-49 years with Graves disease. The CDR3 runs from the conserved cysteine through the conserved F or W. The D gene is left open where the match is weak. Some rows have no size entry. The others give once, few or many, or a class for an expanded clone.

NA	TRBV20-1	many	TRBJ2-7	CSARRSLLGYEQYF	TGCAGTGCTAGAAGATCGCTCTTGGGTTACGAGCAGTACTTC
NA	TRBV6-1	many	TRBJ1-4	CASSEGGLGADEKLFF	TGTGCCAGCAGTGAAGGGGGGTTAGGGGCGGATGAAAAACTGTTTTTT
TRBD2	TRBV12-3/TRBV12-4	few	TRBJ2-1	CASSPRDYLSGEQFF	TGTGCCAGCAGTCCCCGGGACTACTTATCAGGGGAGCAGTTCTTC
TRBD1	TRBV24-1	NA	TRBJ2-1	CATSDPGQGDYNEQFF	TGTGCCACCAGTGATCCGGGACAGGGAGACTACAATGAGCAGTTCTTC
NA	TRBV5-8	NA	TRBJ1-1	CASSLRGGSSAFF	TGTGCCAGCAGCCTCAGGGGTGGATCATCGGCTTTCTTT
TRBD2	TRBV20-1	many	TRBJ2-1	CSARPTSGIYNEQFF	TGCAGTGCTAGGCCGACTAGCGGAATTTACAATGAGCAGTTCTTC
NA	TRBV10-3	many	TRBJ2-3	CAINTSGDDTQYF	TGTGCCATCAATACCTCGGGGGACGATACGCAGTATTTT
TRBD1	TRBV20-1	many	TRBJ1-1	CSAKGARGTEAFF	TGCAGTGCGAAGGGGGCGCGAGGTACTGAAGCTTTCTTT
NA	TRBV28	many	TRBJ2-4	CASSLKGPQYF	TGTGCCAGCAGCTTAAAGGGACCTCAGTACTTC
TRBD2	TRBV10-3	NA	TRBJ2-3	CATGTSGGYTDTQYF	TGTGCCACCGGGACTAGCGGGGGCTACACAGATACGCAGTATTTT
TRBD2	TRBV12-3/TRBV12-4	many	TRBJ2-1	CASSRLAGTNEQFF	TGTGCCAGCAGCCGACTAGCGGGAACCAATGAGCAGTTCTTC
NA	TRBV5-6	many	TRBJ1-3	CASSWWSAGNTIYF	TGTGCCAGCAGTTGGTGGTCGGCTGGAAACACCATATATTTT
NA	TRBV6-9	many	TRBJ1-1	CASSYLTENTEAFF	TGTGCCAGCAGTTACCTGACAGAGAACACTGAAGCTTTCTTT
NA	TRBV6-1	few	TRBJ1-1	CASSRTTNTEAFF	TGTGCCAGCAGTCGGACAACTAACACTGAAGCTTTCTTT
NA	TRBV3-1	many	TRBJ1-1	CASSQVGGATEAFF	TGTGCCAGCAGCCAAGTCGGAGGGGCCACTGAAGCTTTCTTT
NA	TRBV6-1	NA	TRBJ2-6	CASQPSAGYSGTNVLTF	TGTGCCAGTCAACCCTCGGCAGGTTACTCTGGGACCAACGTCCTGACTTTC
NA	TRBV5-5	few	TRBJ1-5	CASSLGTARSNQPQHF	TGTGCCAGCAGCTTGGGGACAGCTCGTAGCAATCAGCCCCAGCATTTT
TRBD2	TRBV5-1	many	TRBJ2-2	CASSLAASGRNTGELFF	TGCGCCAGCAGCTTGGCGGCTAGCGGGAGGAACACCGGGGAGCTGTTTTTT
NA	TRBV29-1	NA	TRBJ1-1	CSGVRGGRGTEAFF	TGCAGCGGCGTCCGGGGAGGGAGGGGTACTGAAGCTTTCTTT
NA	TRBV5-4	NA	TRBJ2-2	CASSLQDGELFF	TGTGCCAGCAGCTTGCAGGACGGGGAGCTGTTTTTT
NA	TRBV28	many	TRBJ2-7	CASSAGGSSYEQYF	TGTGCCAGCAGTGCCGGTGGGAGCTCCTACGAGCAGTACTTC
NA	TRBV7-8	once	TRBJ1-2	CASSLRGEKNYGYTF	TGTGCCAGCAGCTTAAGGGGGGAGAAAAACTATGGCTACACCTTC
TRBD1	TRBV6-1	many	TRBJ1-5	CASSGQGRGQPQHF	TGTGCCAGCAGTGGACAGGGACGGGGGCAGCCCCAGCATTTT
NA	TRBV6-1	NA	TRBJ1-5	CASSWTATNQPQHF	TGTGCCAGCAGCTGGACAGCTACCAATCAGCCCCAGCATTTT
NA	TRBV2	many	TRBJ2-1	CASSERGISLDEQFF	TGTGCCAGCAGTGAACGGGGCATAAGCCTCGATGAGCAGTTCTTC
NA	TRBV7-3	NA	TRBJ2-2	CASSLKGGTGELFF	TGTGCCAGCAGCTTAAAGGGGGGCACCGGGGAGCTGTTTTTT
NA	TRBV12-3/TRBV12-4	NA	TRBJ2-1	CASSLKYEQFF	TGTGCCAGCAGTTTAAAGTATGAGCAGTTCTTC
TRBD2	TRBV5-1	few	TRBJ2-1	CASSSGTSANEQFF	TGCGCCAGCAGTTCTGGGACTAGCGCCAATGAGCAGTTCTTC
TRBD2	TRBV10-3	many	TRBJ2-3	CAIRGGLTDTQYF	TGTGCCATCAGGGGGGGGTTGACAGATACGCAGTATTTT
NA	TRBV29-1	NA	TRBJ2-7	CSVDRGEGQYF	TGCAGCGTTGATAGGGGGGAAGGGCAGTACTTC
NA	TRBV19	NA	TRBJ2-2	CASSISGRTGELFF	TGTGCCAGTAGTATTTCGGGTAGAACCGGGGAGCTGTTTTTT